Listed here are 18 T cell receptor beta chains from one sample, sequenced in a study of beta chain features in type 1 diabetes. What was sequenced were expressed TCRB transcripts, since all of the isolated RNA had been reverse transcribed. Profiling relied on immunoSEQ multiplex PCR, and the TCRdb table lists in-frame clones only, not all of them. Among 400,000 to 550,000 clones listed, around 10% were seen once. Sequencing input: naive CD4+ T cells from blood. Source of these receptors: a woman under 30 in good health.

The genes are TRBV29-1 and TRBJ2-1; D may be TRBD1 (6 bases). CDR3 length equals 15 residues. Germline CDR1 SQVTM, CDR2 ANQGSEA. The V and J ends lost 0 bases and 7 bases respectively, with 16 bases between them. The CDR3 here is CSVEELQGPGNEQFF. CDR3 in DNA: TGCAGCGTTGAAGAATTGCAGGGGCCCGGGAATGAGCAGTTCTTC.

A note on this clone: Other nucleotide sequences in the sample specify the same CDR3. The chain is built from TRBV5-1 and TRBJ2-3; the D is unclear. The CDR3 runs 13 residues. Per the germline V gene, CDR1 is SGHRS and CDR2 is YFSETQ. The V and J ends lost 4 bases and 2 bases respectively, with 8 bases between them. CDR3 region: CASSLLFTDTQYF. The DNA of the CDR3 is TGCGCCAGCAGCCTCCTATTCACAGATACGCAGTATTTT.

This clone was observed a handful of times. This sequence joins TRBV9 and TRBJ1-2; D perhaps matches TRBD1 (6 bases). The germline V gene encodes CDR1 SGDLS and CDR2 YYNGEE. Trimming cost V 4 bases and J 2 bases, with 12 bases left between them. This CDR3 contains 14 residues. In DNA, the CDR3 is TGTGCCAGCAGCCTCCGGACAGCCAACTATGGCTACACCTTC. Residues: CASSLRTANYGYTF. The whole variable domain, filled in from reference TRBV9 and TRBJ1-2, reads DSGVTQTPKHLITATGQRVTLRCSPRSGDLSVYWYQQSLDQGLQFLIQYYNGEERAKGNILERFSAQQFPDLHSELNLSSLELGDSALYFCASSLRTANYGYTFGSGTRLTVV.

There are a few counts of this clone. Other DNA sequences in this sample translate to the same CDR3. The V and J genes are TRBV7-2 and TRBJ2-1; TRBD2 aligns across 9 bases. Per germline, CDR1 SGHTA and CDR2 FQGNSA. The V gene end was trimmed by 3 bases and the J gene end by 5 bases; junction bases not matched to a gene: 2. CDR3 length: 14 residues. This chain's CDR3 is CASSFQRGDNEQFF. For the CDR3, the DNA is TGTGCCAGCAGCTTTCAGCGGGGGGACAATGAGCAGTTCTTC.

J is TRBJ2-2 and V is TRBV5-1; D may be TRBD1 (5 bases). The CDR3 sequence is 16 residues long. V was shortened by 0 bases and J by 4 bases, with 13 bases between the two germline ends. The germline V gene has CDR1 SGHRS and CDR2 YFSETQ. CDR3 sequence reads: CASSLVYRKPTGELFF. Written as DNA, the CDR3 is TGCGCCAGCAGCTTGGTATACAGGAAACCCACCGGGGAGCTGTTTTTT.

The chain combines TRBV7-8 with TRBJ2-1, with D possibly TRBD1 on 5 matching bases. The length of the CDR3 is 13 residues. Germline values: CDR1 SGHVS, CDR2 FQNEAQ. Trimming cost V 2 bases and J 9 bases, with 11 bases left between them. The DNA of the CDR3 is TGTGCCAGCAGCTTACTTGGGGCCTTTGAGCAGTTCTTC. Its translation: CASSLLGAFEQFF.

This clone was recorded a few times. This rearrangement joins TRBV7-2 to TRBJ2-1; 9 bases line up with TRBD1. The CDR3 runs to 15 residues. CDR1 is SGHTA and CDR2 is FQGNSA in the germline V gene. V lost 5 bases, J lost 7 bases, and 9 bases stayed unmatched. The CDR3 DNA is TGTGCCAGCAGCAGGTCCCGGGGACAGGGTAATGAGCAGTTCTTC. The encoded protein is CASSRSRGQGNEQFF.

This clone was seen a handful of times. V usage is TRBV7-6 and J usage is TRBJ2-5; no firm D call. Germline assignment: CDR1 SGHVS and CDR2 FNYEAQ. The CDR3 covers 13 residues. Deletions cut 5 bases from V and 5 bases from J, with 12 bases between. The CDR3 region is CASSTNEMETQYF. The CDR3 DNA reads TGTGCCAGCAGCACCAACGAAATGGAGACCCAGTACTTC.

There are a few counts of this clone. This chain joins TRBV25-1 and TRBJ2-7; 8 nucleotides agree with TRBD1. CDR1 is MGHDK and CDR2 is SYGVNS in the germline V gene. The V segment lost 6 bases and the J segment 0 bases; nucleotides outside the gene matches: 4. The CDR3 extends over 14 amino acids. The CDR3 DNA sequence: TGTGCCAGCAGCAGACAGGGGAACTCCTACGAGCAGTACTTC. Protein product: CASSRQGNSYEQYF.

In nucleotides, the CDR3 is TGTGCCTGGACCCGAACACAGAACTCTGGAAACACCATATATTTT. This encodes CAWTRTQNSGNTIYF. The chain uses TRBV30 and TRBJ1-3; D uncertain. CDR3 length: 15 residues. Per germline, CDR1 GTSNPN and CDR2 SVGIG (reference sequence). The ends were cut back, 4 bases at V and 0 bases at J, with 13 bases in the middle.

This clone was detected a few times. The J gene is TRBJ2-7, the V gene TRBV5-1; 7 bases are a match to TRBD1. From germline, CDR1 is SGHRS and CDR2 YFSETQ. The CDR3 has 14 amino acids. V shed 5 bases, J shed 2 bases, and the junction held 7 bases outside the gene matches. CDR3 loop: CASRPGTATYEQYF. As DNA, the CDR3 is TGCGCCAGCAGACCCGGGACAGCCACCTACGAGCAGTACTTC.

The CDR3 DNA reads TGTGCCAGCAGCTTAGGGGGACAAGGCCTTAATGAAAAACTGTTTTTT. Its translation: CASSLGGQGLNEKLFF. The rearrangement links TRBV7-6 to TRBJ1-4; perhaps TRBD1 as D (6 bases). There are 16 residues in the CDR3. CDR1 SGHVS and CDR2 FNYEAQ come from the germline V gene. V lost 1 base, J lost 4 bases, and 13 bases lay in between.

This chain links TRBV15 with TRBJ2-7, with 7 bases matching TRBD1. CDR3 length: 14 residues. CDR1 is LNHNV and CDR2 is YYDKDF in the germline V gene (reference sequence). The V segment lost 6 bases and the J segment 3 bases; nucleotides outside the gene matches: 8. The CDR3 region has the DNA TGTGCCACCAGTGGTGGGGGACAGCGCTACGAGCAGTACGTC. This encodes CATSGGGQRYEQYV.

The chain uses TRBV4-3 and TRBJ1-2; perhaps TRBD1 as D (5 bases). Germline assignment: CDR1 LGHNA and CDR2 YSLEER. V shed 4 bases and J shed 8 bases, with 11 bases lying between them. The length of the CDR3 is 12 residues. The CDR3: CASSRKGVGYTF. CDR3 coding DNA: TGCGCCAGCAGCCGAAAAGGGGTAGGCTACACCTTC.

For this clone: The sample holds other DNA sequences that translate to the same CDR3. This chain connects TRBV7-2 to TRBJ2-3; TRBD1 matches 10 bases. Germline-derived CDR1 and CDR2 are SGHTA and FQGNSA. Trimming removed 4 bases from V and 4 bases from J; junction bases left unmatched: 2. The CDR3 contains 14 residues. The CDR3 DNA reads as TGTGCCAGCAGCTCCGGGACAGGGGCAGATACGCAGTATTTT. The encoded protein is CASSSGTGADTQYF.

V gene TRBV14 combines with J gene TRBJ2-3, with D perhaps TRBD1 (5 bases). The V gene's germline CDR1 is SGHDN and CDR2 FVKESK. V lost 4 bases and J 1 base, leaving 18 bases between the germline ends. The CDR3 sequence is 17 residues long. As DNA, the CDR3 is TGTGCCAGCAGCCGAGAAAGACAGAAATTCCGCACAGATACGCAGTATTTT. It encodes CASSRERQKFRTDTQYF.

The gene calls are TRBV7-2 and TRBJ1-2, with D hard to call. The CDR3 consists of 14 residues. CDR1 is SGHTA and CDR2 is FQGNSA in the germline V gene. V lost 5 bases, J lost 3 bases, and 13 bases lay in between. The CDR3 loop reads CASSQSLGYYGYTF. The CDR3 DNA sequence: TGTGCCAGCAGCCAATCCCTCGGGTACTATGGCTACACCTTC. Using reference TRBV7-2 and TRBJ1-2 for the parts outside the CDR3, the full variable domain is GAGVSQSPSNKVTEKGKDVELRCDPISGHTALYWYRQSLGQGLEFLIYFQGNSAPDKSGLPSDRFSAERTGGSVSTLTIQRTQQEDSAVYLCASSQSLGYYGYTFGSGTRLTVV.

V usage is TRBV11-3 and J usage is TRBJ2-2; 9 positions match TRBD2. Unmatched junction bases numbered 4, after V lost 2 bases and J lost 6 bases. This CDR3 has 15 residues. CDR1 and CDR2 (germline): SGHNT, YENEEA. DNA of the CDR3: TGTGCCAGCAGCTTACCCCTAGCGGGACCCGGGGAGCTGTTTTTT. This sequence encodes CASSLPLAGPGELFF.